Sequencing of this T cell receptor beta chain was carried out in a study of T cells after yellow fever vaccination. Overall study context: When fractions had low cell numbers, they were prepared with SMART-Seq v4 Ultra Low Input.

Study-wide points: Reappearing after the booster were most of the clones from primary vaccination (around 96% CD4, 88% CD8). Abundant clonotypes (contaminants from the bulk population) could be present in FACS-sorted repertoires.

They built TCR cDNA with 5'RACE template switching, a step that put in a universal primer site and UMIs. TCRdb called the 5' RACE reads again in MiXCR, with one record for every CDR3 protein. The table includes 200,000 to 250,000 distinct CDR3 sequences, more than 3% detected once. The CDR3 totals 15 residues. Germline V gene data show CDR1 as LGHNA and CDR2 as YNFKEQ. With 0 bases removed from V and 1 base from J, the gap between germline ends came to 9 bases. A note on this clonotype: Its antigen is currently unknown.

Here the sequenced sample was CD4+ T cells sorted from PBMCs, taken 10 days after the yellow fever booster vaccination. The clonotype was recovered from a man between 18 and 29 years old who received the YFV17D yellow fever vaccine. This chain connects TRBV4-2 to TRBJ1-1, with D uncertain. This chain's CDR3 is CASSQDPRSNTEAFF. The CDR3 region has the DNA TGTGCCAGCAGCCAAGATCCGAGGTCGAACACTGAAGCTTTCTTT.